Each of the 18 T cell receptor beta chains below was sequenced from the same sample in a study of cytomegalovirus exposure and HLA in healthy donors. PCR was performed using 60 Vbeta and 13 Jbeta primers. Method: immunoSEQ multiplex PCR; TCRdb's copy keeps in-frame clones and lacks some. The data contain under 150,000 clones, around three quarters of them singletons. Sequencing was done on a sample of PBMCs. Receptors originate from a woman aged 55-70 years in good health and CMV-seropositive.

The chain's CDR3 is CASSAGGNSNQPQHF. CDR3 DNA sequence: TGTGCCAGCAGCGCTGGGGGCAATAGCAATCAGCCCCAGCATTTT. The chain employs TRBV9 and TRBJ1-5; a possible D gene is TRBD1 (6 bases). V was cut by 3 bases and J by 0 bases, with 10 bases left in between. The CDR3 length is 15 residues. Per germline, CDR1 SGDLS and CDR2 YYNGEE. Full variable domain (missing parts from reference TRBV9 and TRBJ1-5): DSGVTQTPKHLITATGQRVTLRCSPRSGDLSVYWYQQSLDQGLQFLIQYYNGEERAKGNILERFSAQQFPDLHSELNLSSLELGDSALYFCASSAGGNSNQPQHFGDGTRLSIL.

This clone appeared once. The rearrangement links TRBV13 to TRBJ2-7; 7 bases fit TRBD1. In germline, CDR1 is PRHDT, CDR2 FYEKMQ (reference sequence). This CDR3 is built from 14 residues. V shed 4 bases and J 3 bases; nucleotides not matched to a gene: 6. CDR3 nucleotide sequence: TGTGCCAGCAGCTCCGACAGGGCGAACTACGAGCAGTACTTC. This sequence encodes CASSSDRANYEQYF.

The chain joins TRBV5-1 to TRBJ2-7; D is unresolved. This CDR3 is built from 13 residues. CDR1 is SGHRS, CDR2 YFSETQ, per germline. V gave up 0 bases and J gave up 4 bases, with 8 bases separating them. As DNA, the CDR3 is TGCGCCAGCAGCTTGGCAGAGCGATACGAGCAGTACTTC. Its translation is CASSLAERYEQYF.

This clone was observed a handful of times. The CDR3 DNA is TGTGCCAGCAGCCAAGATAGATATAGCAATCAGCCCCAGCATTTT. Its translation is CASSQDRYSNQPQHF. The chain uses TRBV4-2 and TRBJ1-5; D is uncertain. Trimming removed 0 bases from V and 0 bases from J, with 6 bases in between. Germline lookup yields CDR1 LGHNA and CDR2 YNFKEQ. The CDR3 runs 15 residues.

V is TRBV6-5 and J is TRBJ1-2, with 9 bases identical to TRBD1. V lost 2 bases, J lost 7 bases, and 5 bases stayed unmatched. Germline CDR1 MNHEY, CDR2 SVGAGI. CDR3 length equals 14 residues. This chain's CDR3 is CASSYDRGKGGYTF. The CDR3 region has the DNA TGTGCCAGCAGTTACGACAGGGGGAAGGGTGGCTACACCTTC.

This chain joins TRBV4-1 and TRBJ1-5; D remains unclear. Germline V gives CDR1 MGHRA, CDR2 YSYEKL. With 1 base removed from V and 7 bases from J, the gap between germline ends came to 14 bases. This CDR3 contains 15 residues. The CDR3 is CASSQGLAGDQPQHF. The CDR3 DNA sequence: TGCGCCAGCAGCCAAGGCCTGGCGGGAGACCAGCCCCAGCATTTT.

The chain recombines TRBV15 with TRBJ1-1; the D is unclear. The V gene lost 0 bases and the J gene lost 1 base, with 9 bases spanning the gap. Germline CDR1 LNHNV, CDR2 YYDKDF (reference sequence). The CDR3 loop spans 15 amino acids. The DNA of the CDR3 is TGTGCCACCAGCAGAGATCTTGGGCGGAACACTGAAGCTTTCTTT. Encoded protein: CATSRDLGRNTEAFF.

The rearrangement uses TRBV19 and TRBJ2-4; possible D gene TRBD2, 5 bases. The germline V gene has CDR1 LNHDA and CDR2 SQIVND (reference sequence). The CDR3 runs to 16 residues. V lost 6 bases and J lost 0, with 15 bases in between. For the CDR3, the DNA is TGTGCCAGTAGGGGAGACGGGTTTATAGCCAAAAACATTCAGTACTTC. Amino acid sequence: CASRGDGFIAKNIQYF.

This rearrangement joins TRBV5-4 to TRBJ2-7; 9 bases line up with TRBD1. The CDR3 is 14 amino acids. The V and J ends lost 4 bases and 0 bases, in that order; junction bases with no gene match: 2. The germline V gene has CDR1 SGHNT and CDR2 YYREEE (reference sequence). CDR3 DNA: TGTGCCAGCAGCCAACAGGGGGCCTCCTACGAGCAGTACTTC. It yields the protein CASSQQGASYEQYF.

The chain carries TRBV5-1 and TRBJ1-1, with a weak D call TRBD1 (6 bases). With 5 bases removed from V and 4 bases from J, the gap between germline ends came to 12 bases. This CDR3 has 13 residues. Germline V gene lookup returns CDR1 SGHRS and CDR2 YFSETQ. The CDR3 protein is CASRRTATTEAFF. The CDR3 nucleotides read TGCGCCAGCAGAAGGACAGCCACCACTGAAGCTTTCTTT. Full variable domain (missing parts from reference TRBV5-1 and TRBJ1-1): KAGVTQTPRYLIKTRGQQVTLSCSPISGHRSVSWYQQTPGQGLQFLFEYFSETQRNKGNFPGRFSGRQFSNSRSEMNVSTLELGDSALYLCASRRTATTEAFFGQGTRLTVV.

The gene calls are TRBV5-8 and TRBJ1-2; D gene uncertain. The CDR3 runs to 14 residues. The germline V and J ends were trimmed by 0 bases and 4 bases, with 10 bases remaining between them. The germline V gene encodes CDR1 SGHTS and CDR2 YDEGEE. The CDR3 nucleotides are TGTGCCAGCAGCTTGGGAGGGCGTCCCTATGGCTACACCTTC. Translated, it gives CASSLGGRPYGYTF.

This clone showed up just a few times. This rearrangement joins TRBV2 to TRBJ2-6, with D hard to call. The V gene lost 6 bases and the J gene lost 0 bases, with 9 bases spanning the gap. CDR1 is SNHLY, CDR2 FYNNEI, per germline. CDR3 length: 15 amino acids. The CDR3 DNA follows: TGTGCCAGCAGAGCCGACACCTCTGGGGCCAACGTCCTGACTTTC. It translates to CASRADTSGANVLTF.

The rearrangement joins TRBV2 to TRBJ2-1, with D possibly matching TRBD1 (6 bases). Germline lookup yields CDR1 SNHLY and CDR2 FYNNEI. V was clipped by 6 bases and J by 4 bases, with 13 bases between them. The CDR3 is 14 residues long. CDR3 loop: CASRHRDAYNEQFF. CDR3 coding DNA: TGTGCCAGCAGACACAGGGACGCTTACAATGAGCAGTTCTTC.

V usage is TRBV7-9 and J usage is TRBJ1-2; a weak D match, TRBD1 (5 bases). The CDR3 has 13 amino acids. V was shortened by 5 bases and J by 7 bases, with 14 bases between the two germline ends. Germline V gene sequence: CDR1 SEHNR, CDR2 FQNEAQ (reference sequence). The CDR3 nucleotides are TGTGCCAGCAGCCTACAACGGGGGGGTGGCTACACCTTC. This sequence encodes CASSLQRGGGYTF.

This sequence joins TRBV6-1 and TRBJ1-4, with 8 bases identical to TRBD1. V was clipped by 2 bases and J by 13 bases; unmatched bases: 9. The CDR3 is 14 amino acids. Germline values: CDR1 MNHNS, CDR2 SASEGT. The CDR3 sequence: CASSESKQGVVLFF. The DNA of the CDR3 is TGTGCCAGCAGTGAATCGAAACAGGGGGTGGTACTGTTTTTT.

This clone was observed a few times. The junction does not match germline at one end; this may be a read error. CDR3 in DNA: TGTTCCAGCAGCTTAGGCCCTGCCGGGACTAGAGAGACCCAGTACTTC. Translation: CSSSLGPAGTRETQYF. The rearrangement links TRBV7-9 to TRBJ2-5; 8 positions match TRBD2. This CDR3 spans 16 amino acids. From germline, CDR1 is SEHNR and CDR2 FQNEAQ (reference sequence). The complete variable domain, with remaining parts taken from reference TRBV7-9 and TRBJ2-5, reads DTGVSQNPRHKITKRGQNVTFRCDPISEHNRLYWYRQTLGQGPEFLTYFQNEAQLEKSRLLSDRFSAERPKGSFSTLEIQRTEQGDSAMYLCSSSLGPAGTRETQYFGPGTRLLVL.

The genes are TRBV29-1 and TRBJ1-1; 9 positions match TRBD1. With 4 bases clipped from V and 1 base from J, the junction kept 4 bases outside the gene matches. Germline V gene sequence: CDR1 SQVTM, CDR2 ANQGSEA. The CDR3 covers 14 residues. CDR3 amino acids: CSVARTGANTEAFF. The CDR3 DNA reads TGCAGCGTTGCCCGGACAGGGGCGAACACTGAAGCTTTCTTT. The full variable domain, in which reference TRBV29-1 and TRBJ1-1 provide the parts outside the CDR3, is SAVISQKPSRDICQRGTSLTIQCQVDSQVTMMFWYRQQPGQSLTLIATANQGSEATYESGFVIDKFPISRPNLTFSTLTVSNMSPEDSSIYLCSVARTGANTEAFFGQGTRLTVV.

This chain links TRBV5-1 with TRBJ2-5; perhaps TRBD2 as D (7 bases). Per the germline V gene, CDR1 is SGHRS and CDR2 is YFSETQ. This CDR3 comprises 14 residues. V was pared by 6 bases and J by 1 base, with 13 bases between. In nucleotides, the CDR3 is TGCGCCAGCAATTTGCGGGGGCCCCAAGAGACCCAGTACTTC. It codes for CASNLRGPQETQYF.